This is a list of T cell receptor beta chains from one sample in a study of patients and donors after allogeneic stem cell transplantation. TCRdb reanalysed the RT-PCR reads using MiXCR and keeps one entry per CDR3 protein. Found here are around 150,000 distinct CDR3 sequences, about 30% of them singletons; the top ten hold 3.2%. The sequencing input was blood, either unsorted or a sorted T cell fraction (not recorded which). Source of these receptors: a human donor who was either an allogeneic HSCT recipient or a stem cell or donor lymphocyte infusion donor (not recorded which). It is not recorded whose cells these are; they may come from a transplant donor. Both conserved end residues are part of each CDR3. The order of the fields is CDR3 length, J gene, V gene, CDR3 protein.

cdr3_length: 15
j_call: TRBJ1-4
v_call: TRBV6-5
cdr3_aa: CASSPTRGAEEKLFF

cdr3_length: 14
j_call: TRBJ2-1
v_call: TRBV7-6
cdr3_aa: CASTGGGTYNEQFF

cdr3_length: 13
j_call: TRBJ2-1
v_call: TRBV25-1
cdr3_aa: CASSDPSPNEQFF

cdr3_length: 16
j_call: TRBJ2-7
v_call: TRBV5-4
cdr3_aa: CASSLVPYPASYEQYF

cdr3_length: 14
j_call: TRBJ2-3
v_call: TRBV3-1
cdr3_aa: CASSLTGGRDTQYF

cdr3_length: 16
j_call: TRBJ1-1
v_call: TRBV5-1
cdr3_aa: CASSLVDTGVDTEAFF

cdr3_length: 15
j_call: TRBJ2-1
v_call: TRBV4-3
cdr3_aa: CASSQRTGDDNEQFF

cdr3_length: 14
j_call: TRBJ2-7
v_call: TRBV14
cdr3_aa: CASSPHPPDGEQYF

cdr3_length: 14
j_call: TRBJ1-5
v_call: TRBV12-3/TRBV12-4
cdr3_aa: CASSRDRENQPQHF

cdr3_length: 15
j_call: TRBJ2-7
v_call: TRBV6-2/TRBV6-3
cdr3_aa: CASSYGGTASYEQYF

cdr3_length: 15
j_call: TRBJ1-1
v_call: TRBV7-9
cdr3_aa: CASSPLGIMNTEAFF

cdr3_length: 11
j_call: TRBJ1-1
v_call: TRBV12-3/TRBV12-4
cdr3_aa: CASSFHTEAFF

cdr3_length: 15
j_call: TRBJ2-1
v_call: TRBV7-8
cdr3_aa: CASRTTGGVMNEQFF

cdr3_length: 14
j_call: TRBJ1-3
v_call: TRBV20-1
cdr3_aa: CSLRAPDSGNTIYF

cdr3_length: 14
j_call: TRBJ2-5
v_call: TRBV2
cdr3_aa: CASSVQESQETQYF

cdr3_length: 13
j_call: TRBJ2-7
v_call: TRBV5-8
cdr3_aa: CASSWDRDYEQYF

cdr3_length: 16
j_call: TRBJ1-5
v_call: TRBV20-1
cdr3_aa: CSARVLVKGVHQPQHF

cdr3_length: 16
j_call: TRBJ1-2
v_call: TRBV3-1
cdr3_aa: CASSQEHQGRGSGYTF

cdr3_length: 14
j_call: TRBJ2-7
v_call: TRBV29-1
cdr3_aa: CSVAYRGRDYEQYF

cdr3_length: 15
j_call: TRBJ2-3
v_call: TRBV12-3/TRBV12-4
cdr3_aa: CASSPLTGVADTQYF

cdr3_length: 15
j_call: TRBJ2-1
v_call: TRBV12-3/TRBV12-4
cdr3_aa: CASSYLTSDINEQFF

cdr3_length: 15
j_call: TRBJ1-5
v_call: TRBV2
cdr3_aa: CASSEGQGGNQPQHF

cdr3_length: 18
j_call: TRBJ2-1
v_call: TRBV5-1
cdr3_aa: CASSQGTSGPSSYNEQFF

cdr3_length: 15
j_call: TRBJ2-7
v_call: TRBV12-3/TRBV12-4
cdr3_aa: CASSSLNSLGYEQYF

cdr3_length: 11
j_call: TRBJ1-1
v_call: TRBV24-1
cdr3_aa: CATRAGPEAFF

cdr3_length: 15
j_call: TRBJ2-7
v_call: TRBV28
cdr3_aa: CASSSPGLADYEQYF

cdr3_length: 13
j_call: TRBJ1-5
v_call: TRBV20-1
cdr3_aa: CSADRGGNQPQHF

cdr3_length: 11
j_call: TRBJ2-1
v_call: TRBV28
cdr3_aa: CASSLMSEQFF

cdr3_length: 14
j_call: TRBJ1-2
v_call: TRBV12-3/TRBV12-4
cdr3_aa: CASSYEGPHYGYTF

cdr3_length: 15
j_call: TRBJ2-1
v_call: TRBV2
cdr3_aa: CASRGTLAGVNEQFF

cdr3_length: 13
j_call: TRBJ2-2
v_call: TRBV6-2/TRBV6-3
cdr3_aa: CASSYSAVGELFF

cdr3_length: 13
j_call: TRBJ2-3
v_call: TRBV12-3/TRBV12-4
cdr3_aa: CASSSGTTNTQYF

cdr3_length: 14
j_call: TRBJ2-7
v_call: TRBV9
cdr3_aa: CASSVVGSSYEQYF

cdr3_length: 15
j_call: TRBJ1-1
v_call: TRBV7-8
cdr3_aa: CASSSGQGAPTEAFF

cdr3_length: 19
j_call: TRBJ2-3
v_call: TRBV7-9
cdr3_aa: CASSLEYLWDRWASDTQYF

cdr3_length: 15
j_call: TRBJ2-1
v_call: TRBV7-9
cdr3_aa: CASSLKRENDNEQFF

cdr3_length: 17
j_call: TRBJ2-1
v_call: TRBV10-3
cdr3_aa: CAISEGGTSGKSNEQFF

cdr3_length: 12
j_call: TRBJ1-1
v_call: TRBV12-3/TRBV12-4
cdr3_aa: CASSLLDTEAFF

cdr3_length: 13
j_call: TRBJ2-3
v_call: TRBV29-1
cdr3_aa: CSVVPGAGDTQYF

cdr3_length: 12
j_call: TRBJ2-7
v_call: TRBV12-5
cdr3_aa: CASGLGDYEQYF

cdr3_length: 15
j_call: TRBJ1-6
v_call: TRBV4-3
cdr3_aa: CASSQAQLGNSPLHF

cdr3_length: 14
j_call: TRBJ2-7
v_call: TRBV7-9
cdr3_aa: CASSFPGTSYEQYF

cdr3_length: 12
j_call: TRBJ2-2
v_call: TRBV6-5
cdr3_aa: CASSYRAGELFF

cdr3_length: 13
j_call: TRBJ1-2
v_call: TRBV15
cdr3_aa: CATSRDLRTASFF

cdr3_length: 16
j_call: TRBJ1-4
v_call: TRBV5-5
cdr3_aa: CASILRPDTSNEKLFF

cdr3_length: 14
j_call: TRBJ2-3
v_call: TRBV5-8
cdr3_aa: CASSLVWGTDTQYF

cdr3_length: 13
j_call: TRBJ2-1
v_call: TRBV28
cdr3_aa: CASSFAPYNEQFF

cdr3_length: 15
j_call: TRBJ1-2
v_call: TRBV21-1
cdr3_aa: CASSKGGGRGYGYTF

cdr3_length: 15
j_call: TRBJ2-2
v_call: TRBV12-3/TRBV12-4
cdr3_aa: CASSSGTGGSGELFF

cdr3_length: 14
j_call: TRBJ1-1
v_call: TRBV12-3/TRBV12-4
cdr3_aa: CASTWEGLNTEAFF

cdr3_length: 16
j_call: TRBJ1-2
v_call: TRBV7-2
cdr3_aa: CASSLETQGAHRGYTF

cdr3_length: 16
j_call: TRBJ2-2
v_call: TRBV3-1
cdr3_aa: CASTTLAGSSTGELFF

cdr3_length: 14
j_call: TRBJ2-1
v_call: TRBV6-2/TRBV6-3
cdr3_aa: CASSYSAGYNEQFF